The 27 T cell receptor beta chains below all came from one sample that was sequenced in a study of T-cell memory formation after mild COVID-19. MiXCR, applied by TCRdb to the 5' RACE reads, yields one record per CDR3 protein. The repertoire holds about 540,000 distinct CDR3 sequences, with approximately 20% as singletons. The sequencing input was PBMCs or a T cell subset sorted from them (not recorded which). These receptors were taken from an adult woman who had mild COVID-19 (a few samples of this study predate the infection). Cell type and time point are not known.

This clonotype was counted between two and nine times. CDR3 protein: CATSMTGSDEQYF. In DNA, the CDR3 is TGTGCCACCAGTATGACAGGTAGCGACGAGCAGTACTTC. The rearrangement uses TRBV24-1 and TRBJ2-7, with D perhaps matching TRBD1 (6 bases). Per germline, CDR1 KGHDR and CDR2 SFDVKD. The CDR3 runs to 13 residues. Trimming removed 6 bases from V and 5 bases from J, with 13 bases in between.

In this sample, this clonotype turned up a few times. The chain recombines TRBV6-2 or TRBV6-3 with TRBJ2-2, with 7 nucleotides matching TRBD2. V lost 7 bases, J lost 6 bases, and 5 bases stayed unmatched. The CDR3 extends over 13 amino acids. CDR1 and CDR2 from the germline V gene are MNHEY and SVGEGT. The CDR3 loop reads CASTNREAGELFF. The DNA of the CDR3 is TGTGCCAGCACCAACCGGGAGGCCGGGGAGCTGTTTTTT.

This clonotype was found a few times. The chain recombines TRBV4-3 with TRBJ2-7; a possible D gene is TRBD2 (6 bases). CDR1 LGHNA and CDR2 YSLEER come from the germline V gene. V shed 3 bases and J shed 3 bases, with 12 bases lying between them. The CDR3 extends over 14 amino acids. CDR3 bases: TGCGCCAGCAGCCAGGGGGGAGCAGGCTACGAGCAGTACTTC. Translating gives CASSQGGAGYEQYF.

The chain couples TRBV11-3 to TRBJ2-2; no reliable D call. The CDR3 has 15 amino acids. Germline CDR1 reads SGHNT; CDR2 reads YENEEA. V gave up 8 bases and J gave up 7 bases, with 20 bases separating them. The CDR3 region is CASLSGLVSNGELFF. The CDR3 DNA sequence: TGTGCCAGCCTCTCCGGCCTCGTTTCGAACGGGGAGCTGTTTTTT.

CDR3 amino acids: CSARVPGSSYEQYF. The CDR3 region has the DNA TGCAGTGCTAGGGTTCCGGGGAGCTCCTACGAGCAGTACTTC. This chain links TRBV20-1 with TRBJ2-7; maybe TRBD2 (5 bases). V was pared by 3 bases and J by 0 bases, with 12 bases between. The CDR3 loop spans 14 amino acids. In germline, CDR1 is DFQATT, CDR2 SNEGSKA (reference sequence).

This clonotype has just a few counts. The CDR3 nucleotides read TGTGCCACCAGCAGAGGGTACGAGCAGTACTTC. It is translated as CATSRGYEQYF. This chain links TRBV15 with TRBJ2-7, with D unclear. CDR3 length: 11 amino acids. The germline V and J ends were trimmed by 1 base and 4 bases, with 2 bases remaining between them. CDR1 LNHNV and CDR2 YYDKDF come from the germline V gene (reference sequence).

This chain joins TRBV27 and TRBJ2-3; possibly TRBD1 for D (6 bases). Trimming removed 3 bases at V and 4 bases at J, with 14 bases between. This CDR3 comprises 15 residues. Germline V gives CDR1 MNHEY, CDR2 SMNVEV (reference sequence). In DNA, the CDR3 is TGTGCCAGCAGTTTTGACAGGCTTGCGGCAGATACGCAGTATTTT. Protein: CASSFDRLAADTQYF.

The CDR3 here is CASSPAGGQVNTEAFF. The DNA of the CDR3 is TGCGCCAGCAGCCCGGCGGGGGGACAGGTAAACACTGAAGCTTTCTTT. The rearrangement joins TRBV5-1 to TRBJ1-1; 8 bases are shared with TRBD1. The CDR3 runs 16 residues. The J segment lost 2 bases and the V segment lost 4 bases, leaving 10 bases of the junction unmatched. CDR1 and CDR2 from the germline V gene are SGHRS and YFSETQ.

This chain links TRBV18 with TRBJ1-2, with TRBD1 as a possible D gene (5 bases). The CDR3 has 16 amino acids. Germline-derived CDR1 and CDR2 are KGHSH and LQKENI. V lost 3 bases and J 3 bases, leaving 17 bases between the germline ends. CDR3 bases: TGTGCCAGCTCACCGGCCGGGGGGTTAAGGGACTATGGCTACACCTTC. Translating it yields CASSPAGGLRDYGYTF.

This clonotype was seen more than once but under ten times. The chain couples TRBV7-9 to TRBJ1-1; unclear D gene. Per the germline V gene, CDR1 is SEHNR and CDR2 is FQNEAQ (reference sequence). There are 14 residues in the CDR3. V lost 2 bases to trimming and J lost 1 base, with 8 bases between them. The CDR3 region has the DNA TGTGCCAGCAGCTTACTGGAGTCGAACACTGAAGCTTTCTTT. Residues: CASSLLESNTEAFF.

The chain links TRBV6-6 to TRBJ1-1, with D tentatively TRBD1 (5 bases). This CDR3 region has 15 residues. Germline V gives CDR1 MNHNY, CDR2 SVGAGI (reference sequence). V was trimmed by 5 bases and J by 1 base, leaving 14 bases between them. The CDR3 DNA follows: TGTGCCAGCAGTGCCATAAGGCAGGGGAACACTGAAGCTTTCTTT. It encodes CASSAIRQGNTEAFF.

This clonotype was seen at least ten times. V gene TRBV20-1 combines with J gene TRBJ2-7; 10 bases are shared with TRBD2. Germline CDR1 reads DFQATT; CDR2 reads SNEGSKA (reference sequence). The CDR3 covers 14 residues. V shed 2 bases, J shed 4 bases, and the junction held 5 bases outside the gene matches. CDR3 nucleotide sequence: TGCAGTGCTAGATTGTCACTAGCGGGGTACGAGCAGTACTTC. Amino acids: CSARLSLAGYEQYF.

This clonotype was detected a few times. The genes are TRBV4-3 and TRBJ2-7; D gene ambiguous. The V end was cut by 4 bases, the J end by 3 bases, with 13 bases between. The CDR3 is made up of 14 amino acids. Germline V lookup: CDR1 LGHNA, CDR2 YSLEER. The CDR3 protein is CASSPHGRLYEQYF. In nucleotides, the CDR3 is TGCGCCAGCAGCCCGCATGGGCGTCTCTACGAGCAGTACTTC.

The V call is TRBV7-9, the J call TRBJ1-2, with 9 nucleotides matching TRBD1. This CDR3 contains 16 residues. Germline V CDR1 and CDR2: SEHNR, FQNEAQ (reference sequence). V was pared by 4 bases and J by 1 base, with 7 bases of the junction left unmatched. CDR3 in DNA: TGTGCCAGCAGCTCCTCCGACAGGGGGGTTAACTATGGCTACACCTTC. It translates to CASSSSDRGVNYGYTF.

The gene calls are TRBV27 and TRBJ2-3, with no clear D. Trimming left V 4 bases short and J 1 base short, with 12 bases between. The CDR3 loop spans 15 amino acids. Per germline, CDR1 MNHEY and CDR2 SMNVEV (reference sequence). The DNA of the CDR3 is TGTGCCAGCAGTTCCATGGTTGGAGGCACAGATACGCAGTATTTT. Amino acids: CASSSMVGGTDTQYF.

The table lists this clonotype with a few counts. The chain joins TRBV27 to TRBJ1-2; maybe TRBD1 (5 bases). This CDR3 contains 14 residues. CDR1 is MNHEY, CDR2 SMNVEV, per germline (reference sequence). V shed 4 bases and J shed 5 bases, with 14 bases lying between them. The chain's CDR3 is CASSWTGTAYGYTF. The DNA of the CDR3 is TGTGCCAGCAGTTGGACCGGGACTGCTTATGGCTACACCTTC.

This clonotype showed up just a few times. The CDR3 DNA reads as TGTGCCAGCTCACCCCAAGCGGGAGGTACTGGTACGCAGTATTTT. It codes for CASSPQAGGTGTQYF. The V call is TRBV18, the J call TRBJ2-3, with 9 bases fitting TRBD2. The CDR3 is 15 amino acids. Trimming took 3 bases from V and 8 from J; bases not matched to a gene: 9. CDR1 and CDR2 from the germline V gene are KGHSH and LQKENI.

The CDR3 DNA reads TGTGCCAGCAGTTTGGGAGGACTCAACACCTACGAGCAGTACTTC. Translated, it gives CASSLGGLNTYEQYF. This chain connects TRBV27 to TRBJ2-7; tentatively, D is TRBD2 (6 bases). Per the germline V gene, CDR1 is MNHEY and CDR2 is SMNVEV (reference sequence). The CDR3 has 15 residues. V was clipped by 3 bases and J by 2 bases, with 14 bases between them.

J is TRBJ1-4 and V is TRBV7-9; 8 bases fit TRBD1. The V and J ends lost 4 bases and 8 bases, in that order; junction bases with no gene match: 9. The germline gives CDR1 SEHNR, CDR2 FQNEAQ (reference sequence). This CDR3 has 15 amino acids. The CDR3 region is CASSSPTGVKEKLFF. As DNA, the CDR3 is TGTGCCAGCAGCTCCCCGACAGGGGTGAAAGAAAAACTGTTTTTT.

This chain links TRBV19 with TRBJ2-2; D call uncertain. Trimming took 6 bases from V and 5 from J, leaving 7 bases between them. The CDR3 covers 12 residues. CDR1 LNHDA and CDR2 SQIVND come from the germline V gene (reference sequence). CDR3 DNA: TGTGCCAGTAGGAGAGGTACCGGGGAGCTGTTTTTT. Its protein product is CASRRGTGELFF.

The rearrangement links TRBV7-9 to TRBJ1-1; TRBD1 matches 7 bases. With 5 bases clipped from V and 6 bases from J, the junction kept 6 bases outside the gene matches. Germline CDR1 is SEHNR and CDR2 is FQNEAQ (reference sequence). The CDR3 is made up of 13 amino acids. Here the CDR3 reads CASSQIGTAEAFF. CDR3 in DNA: TGTGCCAGCAGCCAGATAGGGACAGCTGAAGCTTTCTTT.

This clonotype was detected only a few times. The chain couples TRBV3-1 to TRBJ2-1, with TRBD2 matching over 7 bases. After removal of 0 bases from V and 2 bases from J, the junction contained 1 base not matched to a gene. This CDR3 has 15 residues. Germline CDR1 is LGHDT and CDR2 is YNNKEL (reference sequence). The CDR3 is CASSQEGLAYNEQFF. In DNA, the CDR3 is TGTGCCAGCAGCCAAGAAGGACTAGCCTACAATGAGCAGTTCTTC.

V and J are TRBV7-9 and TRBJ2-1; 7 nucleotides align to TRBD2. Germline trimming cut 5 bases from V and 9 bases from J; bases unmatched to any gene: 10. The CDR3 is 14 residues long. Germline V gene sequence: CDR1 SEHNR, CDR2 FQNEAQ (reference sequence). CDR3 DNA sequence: TGTGCCAGCAGCCCCTCGACTAGCTTCGGTGAGCAGTTCTTC. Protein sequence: CASSPSTSFGEQFF.

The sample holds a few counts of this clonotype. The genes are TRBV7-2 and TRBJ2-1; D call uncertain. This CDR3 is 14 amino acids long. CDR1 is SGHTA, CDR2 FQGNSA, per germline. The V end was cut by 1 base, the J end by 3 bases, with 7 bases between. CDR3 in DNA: TGTGCCAGCAGCTTAGAGAGTCTCTACAATGAGCAGTTCTTC. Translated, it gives CASSLESLYNEQFF.

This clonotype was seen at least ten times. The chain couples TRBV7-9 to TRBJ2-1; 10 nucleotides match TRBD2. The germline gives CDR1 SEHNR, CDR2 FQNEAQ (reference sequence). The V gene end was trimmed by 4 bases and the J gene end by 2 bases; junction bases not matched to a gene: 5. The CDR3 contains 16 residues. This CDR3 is CASSSETSGPYNEQFF. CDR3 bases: TGTGCCAGCAGCTCCGAGACTAGCGGGCCCTACAATGAGCAGTTCTTC.

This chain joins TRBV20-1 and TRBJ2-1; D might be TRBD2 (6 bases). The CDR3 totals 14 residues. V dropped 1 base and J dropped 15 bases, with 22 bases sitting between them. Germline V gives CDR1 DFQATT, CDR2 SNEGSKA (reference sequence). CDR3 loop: CSARGPRLAVGGFF. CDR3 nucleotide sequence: TGCAGTGCTAGAGGCCCTCGGCTAGCTGTGGGGGGGTTCTTC.

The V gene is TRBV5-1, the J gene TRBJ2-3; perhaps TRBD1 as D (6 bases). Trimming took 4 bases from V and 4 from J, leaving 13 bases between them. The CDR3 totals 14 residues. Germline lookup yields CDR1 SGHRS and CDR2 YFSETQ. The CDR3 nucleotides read TGCGCCAGCAGCAAAGTTGGGGGCGCAGATACGCAGTATTTT. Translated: CASSKVGGADTQYF.